Sequencing of this TCR beta chain was carried out in a study of post-analysis software for immune sequencing data (dated by TCRdb to about 2015). Turning to the overall study: Disease courses on record covered relapsing-remitting, secondary progressive and progressive-relapsing multiple sclerosis, though some patients had no subtype annotation. Patient repertoires were compared against roughly 10 previously published healthy control repertoires from donors aged about 6 to 27 years. A subset of samples was prepared in parallel using single-end sample barcoding, then pooled and co-amplified after Illumina adapter ligation. Study-wide conclusions, independent of this receptor: The control group was slightly older than the multiple sclerosis patient group. When samples were clustered directly using the F measure, samples prepared in the same batch co-clustered strongly, which prompted a batch-effect correction. Compared with controls, multiple sclerosis patients had significantly lower normalized Chao1 diversity, a finding suggesting substantial peripheral T-cell clonal expansion. Patients showed significantly higher frequencies than controls for five TRBV segments, among them TRBV5-6, TRBV5-1 and TRBV20-1.

Points on this clonotype: Its antigen specificity is not known. No much larger clone is present one base from it, and per-base qualities are unavailable.

Counted from cysteine to phenylalanine, this CDR3 has 13 amino acids. Only the CDR3 DNA stays, 39 bases, in frame from base 1. CDR1 and CDR2 are drawn from the germline V gene (reference sequence): DFQATT, SNEGSKA. At the junction V is shortened by 0 bases and J by 3 bases, with 8 bases in between. Receptor libraries were prepared by PCR. Sequencing relied on an Illumina HiSeq 2500. To reduce PCR and sequencing biases, unique molecular identifiers were built into the TCR beta cDNA libraries. Every 1 to 10 million input T cells yielded roughly 500,000 cDNA molecules, meaning each molecule approximated one T cell. Patient libraries were prepared and sequenced with the same protocol used for the earlier healthy control dataset. Within a given batch, samples were prepared together, multiplexed and sequenced on the same HiSeq lane. Concerning the study's data processing: MIGEC was used to process the raw barcoded reads, and molecular identifier groups with only a single read were discarded before consensus assembly and CDR3 extraction. VDJtools was used for post-analysis of the clonotype tables, with diversity normalized by down-sampling every dataset to the smallest sample size. In repertoire overlap clustering, CDR3 amino acid sequences, but not nucleotide sequences, were matched to correct batch-related cross-sample contamination. TCRdb trimmed public reads at Q25 via fastp, called clones via MiXCR and kept in-frame beta chains. One record per CDR3 amino acid sequence lists the most common genes and DNA. None of the V and J calls come from the authors' own analysis; TCRdb made them. For this sample the table gives 650,000 to 850,000 distinct CDR3 sequences, of which roughly 58% were detected only once. Together, the top ten hold about 4.5% of the sample.

TCR beta repertoires were profiled from peripheral blood of about a dozen young patients with multiple sclerosis to demonstrate the VDJtools post-analysis software. Multiple sclerosis patients were children and adolescents aged about 6 to 16 years. Sequenced sample: blood. The sequence links TRBV20-1 to TRBJ1-1; the D gene identity is not certain. This TCR came from a girl aged 10-17 years with multiple sclerosis. The DNA is as follows: TGCAGTGCTAGAGATTACTCGCACACTGAAGCTTTCTTT. This is translated as CSARDYSHTEAFF.